The 32 T cell receptor beta chains below come from one sample, sequenced in a study of control samples from healthy donors and cancer patients. Sequencing was performed with immunoSEQ multiplex PCR; in TCRdb, only in-frame clones are kept and a portion is missing. The sample contains about 140,000 clones, roughly 88% of which appear only once. Sequences were obtained from blood. All receptors come from a man aged 18 to 30 in good health.

The V gene is TRBV5-4, the J gene TRBJ2-5; D unclear. Trimming stripped 4 bases from V and 4 bases from J, with 8 bases between. CDR1 and CDR2 from the germline V gene are SGHNT and YYREEE (reference sequence). CDR3 length: 12 amino acids. The CDR3 DNA reads as TGTGCCAGCAGCCCGGATGGAGAGACCCAGTACTTC. This codes for CASSPDGETQYF. Filled out from reference TRBV5-4 and TRBJ2-5, the complete variable domain reads ETGVTQSPTHLIKTRGQQVTLRCSSQSGHNTVSWYQQALGQGPQFIFQYYREEENGRGNFPPRFSGLQFPNYSSELNVNALELDDSALYLCASSPDGETQYFGPGTRLLVL.

The gene calls are TRBV19 and TRBJ1-5; 10 nucleotides align to TRBD1. The CDR3 loop spans 17 amino acids. The germline gives CDR1 LNHDA, CDR2 SQIVND (reference sequence). Trimming at V came to 3 bases and at J to 0 bases, leaving 5 bases not matched to a gene. This chain's CDR3 is CASSMDRGFYSNQPQHF. The CDR3 bases are TGTGCCAGTAGTATGGACAGGGGGTTTTATAGCAATCAGCCCCAGCATTTT.

The chain is built from TRBV11-1 and TRBJ2-1; TRBD1 matches at 7 bases. This CDR3 is 16 amino acids long. Unmatched junction bases numbered 9, after V lost 2 bases and J lost 5 bases. In germline, CDR1 is SGHAT, CDR2 FQDESV (reference sequence). The CDR3 region has the DNA TGTGCCAGCAGCTTACTATCCAGTGACAGGGACAATGAGCAGTTCTTC. Encoded protein: CASSLLSSDRDNEQFF.

The J gene is TRBJ2-1, the V gene TRBV4-2; tentatively, D is TRBD1 (6 bases). The CDR3 contains 16 residues. V lost 0 bases and J lost 0, with 9 bases in between. Germline values: CDR1 LGHNA, CDR2 YNFKEQ. This CDR3 is CASSQDRGSSYNEQFF. The CDR3 region has the DNA TGTGCCAGCAGCCAAGATAGGGGGAGCTCCTACAATGAGCAGTTCTTC.

The chain links TRBV27 to TRBJ2-7, with D unresolved. This CDR3 comprises 12 residues. V was trimmed by 5 bases and J by 4 bases, leaving 9 bases between them. Germline-derived CDR1 and CDR2 are MNHEY and SMNVEV (reference sequence). The CDR3 is CASSPLGYEQYF. As DNA, the CDR3 is TGTGCCAGCAGTCCCCTCGGGTACGAGCAGTACTTC.

The V gene is TRBV7-9, the J gene TRBJ2-1; the D gene is possibly TRBD2 (6 bases). Germline CDR1 and CDR2: SEHNR and FQNEAQ (reference sequence). Trimming shortened V by 3 bases and J by 2 bases, and 11 bases separated the two germline ends. CDR3 size: 15 residues. CDR3 protein: CASSFWEEAYNEQFF. The CDR3 nucleotides are TGTGCCAGCAGCTTTTGGGAGGAGGCCTACAATGAGCAGTTCTTC.

The gene calls are TRBV6-5 and TRBJ2-7; TRBD1 might be the D (6 bases). Germline V lookup: CDR1 MNHEY, CDR2 SVGAGI. This CDR3 is 12 amino acids long. The V end lost 5 bases, the J end lost 4 bases, and 9 bases lay between the germline ends. The CDR3: CASSTGFYEQYF. The CDR3, as DNA: TGTGCCAGCAGTACAGGGTTTTACGAGCAGTACTTC.

J is TRBJ2-3 and V is TRBV30, with 10 bases matching TRBD1. This CDR3 comprises 15 residues. Germline-derived CDR1 and CDR2 are GTSNPN and SVGIG (reference sequence). V trimming: 1 base; J trimming: 5 bases; junction bases outside the gene matches: 6. The CDR3 coding sequence is TGTGCCTGGAGTGGGGGGACAGGGGTGGGAGATACGCAGTATTTT. Translation gives CAWSGGTGVGDTQYF.

J is TRBJ2-7 and V is TRBV3-1 (or the pseudogene TRBV3-2); D unresolved. The length of the CDR3 is 15 residues. The V end lost 1 base, the J end lost 0 bases, and 10 bases lay between the germline ends. Germline CDR1 is LGHDT and CDR2 is YNNKEL (reference sequence). In DNA form, the CDR3 reads TGTGCCAGCAGCCAAGGCCCGGATAGCTCCTACGAGCAGTACTTC. This gives the protein CASSQGPDSSYEQYF.

This clone has only a few counts. This chain connects TRBV2 to TRBJ2-5; 10 nucleotides agree with TRBD2. V shed 8 bases and J 5 bases; nucleotides not matched to a gene: 8. Germline V gives CDR1 SNHLY, CDR2 FYNNEI. This CDR3 region has 14 residues. CDR3 DNA: TGTGCCAGCTCTAGCGGGGGAGGGCGGGAGACCCAGTACTTC. It yields the protein CASSSGGGRETQYF.

This rearrangement joins TRBV24-1 to TRBJ2-5; 13 nucleotides line up with TRBD2. The CDR3 spans 17 residues. The junction had 5 bases not matched to a gene; V was cut back by 2 bases and J by 3 bases. The germline CDR1 and CDR2 sequences are KGHDR and SFDVKD. CDR3 sequence reads: CATSDYPTSGGKETQYF. CDR3 nucleotide sequence: TGTGCCACCAGTGATTACCCGACTAGCGGGGGGAAAGAGACCCAGTACTTC.

This chain uses TRBV5-1 with TRBJ1-1, with 7 bases aligning to TRBD1. The CDR3 contains 15 residues. CDR1 and CDR2 from the germline V gene are SGHRS and YFSETQ. V shed 0 bases and J 2 bases; nucleotides not matched to a gene: 4. CDR3 loop: CASSLDNRGNTEAFF. The DNA of the CDR3 is TGCGCCAGCAGCTTGGATAACAGGGGCAACACTGAAGCTTTCTTT.

This clone turned up a few times. This chain connects TRBV3-1 (or the pseudogene TRBV3-2) to TRBJ1-5; D ambiguous. The CDR3 contains 15 residues. Germline V gene sequence: CDR1 LGHDT, CDR2 YNNKEL (reference sequence). With 0 bases removed from V and 6 bases from J, the gap between germline ends came to 12 bases. The CDR3 sequence is CASSQDWTRGQPQHF. The CDR3 DNA sequence: TGTGCCAGCAGCCAAGATTGGACGCGGGGTCAGCCCCAGCATTTT.

For this clone: Germline and junction disagree at one end, which may indicate a read error. This sequence joins TRBV7-9 and TRBJ2-4; D gene ambiguous. The CDR3 spans 12 residues. Germline V gene data show CDR1 as SEHNR and CDR2 as FQNEAQ (reference sequence). In DNA, the CDR3 is TGTGCCAGCAGCTTACCTGGACCCGATTCGGACTTC. It translates to CASSLPGPDSDF.

The CDR3 sequence: CASSDISGQVVSGNTIYF. In DNA form, the CDR3 reads TGTGCCAGCAGTGATATCTCCGGACAGGTCGTGTCGGGAAACACCATATATTTT. The rearrangement joins TRBV2 to TRBJ1-3; 7 bases are shared with TRBD1. There are 18 residues in the CDR3. Per the germline V gene, CDR1 is SNHLY and CDR2 is FYNNEI. Germline trimming cut 3 bases from V and 4 bases from J; bases unmatched to any gene: 15.

V is TRBV5-4 and J is TRBJ2-5; 7 bases match TRBD1. Germline loops: CDR1 SGHNT, CDR2 YYREEE (reference sequence). The CDR3 has 13 amino acids. Trimming removed 3 bases from V and 4 bases from J; junction bases left unmatched: 3. In DNA form, the CDR3 reads TGTGCCAGCAGCTCGGACAGGACAGAGACCCAGTACTTC. This gives the protein CASSSDRTETQYF.

The chain joins TRBV24-1 to TRBJ2-2, with D hard to call. The CDR3 consists of 15 residues. V was cut by 5 bases and J by 6 bases, with 15 bases left in between. Germline CDR1 and CDR2: KGHDR and SFDVKD. For the CDR3, the DNA is TGTGCCACCAGTGCCCCAGGTGTTCGATCCGGGGAGCTGTTTTTT. Translating it yields CATSAPGVRSGELFF.

The V call is TRBV4-2, the J call TRBJ1-2; TRBD1 matches 8 bases. V lost 4 bases to trimming and J lost 3 bases; unmatched junction nucleotides: 7. Germline V lookup: CDR1 LGHNA, CDR2 YNFKEQ. The CDR3 loop spans 15 amino acids. CDR3 amino acids: CASSRGQGEYYGYTF. Here the CDR3 DNA reads TGTGCCAGCAGCCGAGGACAGGGTGAATACTATGGCTACACCTTC.

The V gene is TRBV5-6, the J gene TRBJ1-1; D is undetermined. With 6 bases removed from V and 1 base from J, the gap between germline ends came to 13 bases. The CDR3 loop spans 14 amino acids. Germline CDR1 reads SGHDT; CDR2 reads YYEEEE. DNA for the CDR3: TGTGCCAGCATCCCCAGTGCCGCGAACACTGAAGCTTTCTTT. Its protein is CASIPSAANTEAFF.

This clone appeared a single time. The rearrangement joins TRBV4-2 to TRBJ2-2; D is uncertain. The length of the CDR3 is 12 residues. The germline V gene has CDR1 LGHNA and CDR2 YNFKEQ. Trimming removed 6 bases at V and 5 bases at J, with 7 bases between. The CDR3 bases are TGTGCCAGCAGACATCCAACCGGGGAGCTGTTTTTT. Translation gives CASRHPTGELFF.

The rearrangement uses TRBV9 and TRBJ2-2; 8 bases are shared with TRBD1. Unmatched junction bases numbered 8, after V lost 6 bases and J lost 7 bases. This CDR3 spans 14 amino acids. Germline CDR1 reads SGDLS; CDR2 reads YYNGEE. The CDR3, as DNA: TGTGCCAGCACCATGGACAGGGTTCACGGGGAGCTGTTTTTT. This encodes CASTMDRVHGELFF.

The rearrangement joins TRBV18 to TRBJ1-1; no clear D gene. The CDR3 runs to 13 residues. Per the germline V gene, CDR1 is KGHSH and CDR2 is LQKENI. Deletions cut 3 bases from V and 1 base from J, with 6 bases between. The CDR3 spells CASSPTSNTEAFF. For the CDR3, the DNA is TGTGCCAGCTCACCGACTTCGAACACTGAAGCTTTCTTT.

V gene TRBV11-2 combines with J gene TRBJ1-2, with TRBD1 matching 7 bases. V was pared by 5 bases and J by 4 bases, with 7 bases of the junction left unmatched. Looked up from germline, CDR1 is SGHAT and CDR2 is FQNNGV. CDR3 length: 14 amino acids. The CDR3 sequence: CASSPPRQGYGYTF. The CDR3 DNA reads as TGTGCCAGCAGCCCGCCCCGACAGGGCTATGGCTACACCTTC.

The rearrangement links TRBV7-2 to TRBJ1-2, with 7 bases aligning to TRBD1. The ends lost 8 bases at V and 0 bases at J; junction bases unmatched: 6. CDR1 and CDR2 (germline): SGHTA, FQGNSA. The CDR3 has 14 amino acids. Written as DNA, the CDR3 is TGTGCCAGCGCTCTAGACAGGGCTAACTATGGCTACACCTTC. It yields the protein CASALDRANYGYTF.

This clone was counted a single time. The chain links TRBV28 to TRBJ1-2; D might be TRBD1 (5 bases). This CDR3 region has 15 residues. In germline, CDR1 is MDHEN, CDR2 SYDVKM. Between the trimmed V and J ends, which lost 5 bases and 6 bases, there was a span of 19 bases. CDR3 DNA sequence: TGTGCCAGCAGTCTCCCCGAGACAGTGGTGGATGGCTACACCTTC. Its protein product is CASSLPETVVDGYTF.

V gene TRBV5-6 combines with J gene TRBJ1-5; 8 nucleotides agree with TRBD1. V lost 1 base to trimming and J lost 7 bases; unmatched junction nucleotides: 10. In germline, CDR1 is SGHDT, CDR2 YYEEEE. The CDR3 spans 16 residues. CDR3 nucleotides: TGTGCCAGCAGCTTGTGGGGCCAGGGGGCATGGCAGCCCCAGCATTTT. It encodes CASSLWGQGAWQPQHF. Full variable domain (outside the CDR3, taken from reference TRBV5-6 and TRBJ1-5): DAGVTQSPTHLIKTRGQQVTLRCSPKSGHDTVSWYQQALGQGPQFIFQYYEEEERQRGNFPDRFSGHQFPNYSSELNVNALLLGDSALYLCASSLWGQGAWQPQHFGDGTRLSIL.

This CDR3 reads CASSDRTPITGEAFF. Here the CDR3 DNA reads TGTGCCAGCAGTGACCGGACCCCTATAACTGGTGAAGCTTTCTTT. This chain uses TRBV6-1 with TRBJ1-1, with D unclear. This CDR3 region has 15 residues. The V gene lost 3 bases and the J gene lost 7 bases, with 18 bases spanning the gap. The V gene's germline CDR1 is MNHNS and CDR2 SASEGT.

The chain couples TRBV6-4 to TRBJ2-3, with 7 nucleotides matching TRBD2. The germline V gene has CDR1 MRHNA and CDR2 SNTAGT. Trimming took 8 bases from V and 0 from J; bases not matched to a gene: 8. The length of the CDR3 is 15 residues. The CDR3 reads CASRSPAGSTDTQYF. As DNA, the CDR3 is TGTGCCAGCCGATCCCCAGCGGGGAGCACAGATACGCAGTATTTT.

The chain uses TRBV11-3 and TRBJ2-1; the D gene is possibly TRBD2 (6 bases). CDR3 length: 19 amino acids. The V end lost 0 bases, the J end lost 2 bases, and 20 bases lay between the germline ends. CDR1 and CDR2 from the germline V gene are SGHNT and YENEEA. In nucleotides, the CDR3 is TGTGCCAGCAGCTTAGATCCGGACTACAACCCCTCCCCCTACAATGAGCAGTTCTTC. Its translation is CASSLDPDYNPSPYNEQFF.

This chain joins TRBV9 and TRBJ2-5; no clear D. CDR1 and CDR2 from the germline V gene are SGDLS and YYNGEE. The CDR3 is made up of 13 amino acids. V was shortened by 4 bases and J by 1 base, with 8 bases between the two germline ends. The CDR3 protein is CASSPDPQETQYF. CDR3 sequence (DNA): TGTGCCAGCAGCCCAGACCCCCAAGAGACCCAGTACTTC.

This sequence joins TRBV9 and TRBJ2-3; D perhaps matches TRBD2 (6 bases). Germline assignment: CDR1 SGDLS and CDR2 YYNGEE. V was trimmed by 3 bases and J by 5 bases, leaving 13 bases between them. This CDR3 is built from 14 residues. Written as DNA, the CDR3 is TGTGCCAGCAGCGGCAAGACTAGTCGAGATACGCAGTATTTT. It specifies CASSGKTSRDTQYF.

The chain joins TRBV7-8 to TRBJ2-3; tentatively, D is TRBD1 (5 bases). The germline gives CDR1 SGHVS, CDR2 FQNEAQ. V shed 1 base and J shed 2 bases, with 7 bases lying between them. There are 14 residues in the CDR3. The CDR3 nucleotides are TGTGCCAGCAGCTTAGGACAGCCCACAGATACGCAGTATTTT. It is translated as CASSLGQPTDTQYF.